The clone carrying this T cell receptor beta chain was seen only once. What it recognizes is unknown. Other DNA sequences in the sample encode the same CDR3. This specimen comes from a study of shared clonotypes between healthy human individuals. Only in-frame clones appear in the TCRdb table, and some are missing; sequencing was by immunoSEQ multiplex PCR. The data contain about 1 million clones, about 75% of them singletons. The V end lost 6 bases, the J end lost 0 bases, and 9 bases lay between the germline ends. The CDR3 runs 15 residues. The germline CDR1 and CDR2 sequences are MNHNY and SVGAGI (reference sequence). Study-wide points: Clonotypes not shared had lower generation probabilities than those common to all four donors.

Within Nashville, Tennessee resided all donors, each a Caucasian adult. The clonotype comes from a young man in good health. The sample comprised memory CD4+ T cells sorted from blood. Subset here: CD45RA-negative fraction. The chain has TRBV6-6 and TRBJ1-6; no definite D call. CDR3 amino acids: CASSYLSSYNSPLHF. In DNA form, the CDR3 reads TGTGCCAGCAGCTATCTTAGCTCCTATAATTCACCCCTCCACTTT.